A single sample gave rise to the 10 T cell receptor beta chains below, sequenced in a study of shared clonotypes between healthy human individuals. Naive CD8 cells, CD45RO-negative and positively selected for CCR7, excluded terminally differentiated effector memory CD45RA+ cells. The method was immunoSEQ multiplex PCR; TCRdb's version includes in-frame clones alone and lacks a portion of them. The data show approximately 1.9 million clones, with 93% seen just once and around 1.7% held by the top ten. The sequencing sample was made of naive CD8+ T cells from PBMCs. The receptor source for this set is a man younger than 30 in good health. Some clones in this sample may be carry-over from other donors' samples.

This chain joins TRBV10-2 and TRBJ1-4, with D possibly matching TRBD1 (5 bases). CDR1 and CDR2 (germline): WSHSY, SAAADI. This CDR3 is 15 amino acids long. V dropped 6 bases and J dropped 7 bases, with 18 bases sitting between them. The DNA for the CDR3 is TGCGCCAGCAGAGACAGAATTTCCATTGCTGAAAAACTGTTTTTT. Translating gives CASRDRISIAEKLFF.

Concerning this clone itself: Other DNA sequences in this sample translate to the same CDR3. This rearrangement joins TRBV7-9 to TRBJ2-5; no clear D gene. From germline, CDR1 is SEHNR and CDR2 FQNEAQ (reference sequence). The V end lost 2 bases, the J end lost 3 bases, and 4 bases lay between the germline ends. CDR3 size: 12 residues. Here the CDR3 DNA reads TGTGCCAGCAGCTTATTAGAAGAGACCCAGTACTTC. This sequence encodes CASSLLEETQYF.

This clone has just one count. This sequence joins TRBV6-4 and TRBJ2-2; D not certain. From germline, CDR1 is MRHNA and CDR2 SNTAGT. Trimming cost V 2 bases and J 5 bases, with 6 bases left between them. CDR3 length: 13 residues. The CDR3 nucleotides read TGTGCCAGCAGTGACGTTTTGACCGGGGAGCTGTTTTTT. This codes for CASSDVLTGELFF.

The chain combines TRBV4-1 with TRBJ2-1; 10 nucleotides line up with TRBD2. V trimming: 3 bases; J trimming: 7 bases; junction bases outside the gene matches: 12. Germline V gene lookup returns CDR1 MGHRA and CDR2 YSYEKL. The CDR3 contains 17 residues. This CDR3 is CASSHSPREREGNEQFF. The CDR3 bases are TGCGCCAGCAGCCACTCCCCCCGAGAGCGGGAGGGGAATGAGCAGTTCTTC.

V is TRBV5-1 and J is TRBJ1-4, with D perhaps TRBD1 (6 bases). Germline loops: CDR1 SGHRS, CDR2 YFSETQ. The CDR3 consists of 15 residues. Trimming took 4 bases from V and 0 from J, leaving 10 bases between them. CDR3 sequence (DNA): TGCGCCAGCAGCAGAACAGGGTCAACTAATGAAAAACTGTTTTTT. As protein: CASSRTGSTNEKLFF.

The chain combines TRBV10-3 with TRBJ2-7, with 7 bases identical to TRBD1. The CDR3 loop spans 17 amino acids. Germline V gene data show CDR1 as ENHRY and CDR2 as SYGVKD. The trim removed 3 bases at V and 3 bases at J, leaving 14 bases unmatched. For the CDR3, the DNA is TGTGCCATCAGTGAACAGGGGAAGAGTTTCTCAGGCTACGAGCAGTACTTC. This gives the protein CAISEQGKSFSGYEQYF.

The chain has TRBV27 and TRBJ2-7; unclear D gene. Germline CDR1 reads MNHEY; CDR2 reads SMNVEV (reference sequence). Trimming left V 2 bases short and J 2 bases short, with 10 bases between. This CDR3 has 14 residues. The CDR3 region has the DNA TGTGCCAGCAGTTTAACCCCAGGAGCCTACGAGCAGTACTTC. Amino acids: CASSLTPGAYEQYF.

The chain combines TRBV5-1 with TRBJ2-3; 10 positions match TRBD2. CDR1 is SGHRS, CDR2 YFSETQ, per germline. The CDR3 consists of 15 residues. V dropped 3 bases and J dropped 9; count of bases not matched to a gene: 10. The CDR3 DNA reads as TGCGCCAGCAGCTCTGAGCGGGGGGGCCGAGGGACGCAGTATTTT. Encoded protein: CASSSERGGRGTQYF.

This chain joins TRBV11-2 and TRBJ1-1; TRBD1 is a possible D gene (5 bases). With 2 bases removed from V and 6 bases from J, the gap between germline ends came to 22 bases. The CDR3 has 17 residues. Per the germline V gene, CDR1 is SGHAT and CDR2 is FQNNGV. The CDR3 spells CASSLPAAGTGSPEAFF. CDR3 DNA sequence: TGTGCCAGCAGCTTACCCGCGGCCGGGACCGGTTCCCCTGAAGCTTTCTTT.

CDR3 sequence: CASSPPEGSGNSYEQYF. In DNA, the CDR3 is TGTGCCAGCAGCCCTCCTGAGGGTAGCGGGAACTCCTACGAGCAGTACTTC. The chain combines TRBV7-8 with TRBJ2-7, with 8 bases lining up with TRBD2. The CDR3 has 17 amino acids. Germline values: CDR1 SGHVS, CDR2 FQNEAQ. V shed 5 bases and J 0 bases; nucleotides not matched to a gene: 12.